This T cell receptor (beta chain) was identified during a study of blood T cell repertoires in COVID-19. Produced via immunoSEQ multiplex PCR; TCRdb's table is partial and in-frame only. The repertoire holds some 170,000 clones, with 65% to 90% as singletons. This clone appeared a few times. Residents of about 25 US areas, aged roughly 18 to 89 years, made up the participants. In germline, CDR1 is SEHNR, CDR2 FQNEAQ (reference sequence). This CDR3 region has 14 residues. V shed 2 bases and J shed 0 bases, with 8 bases lying between them. The source is a man aged 50 to 60 who had recovered from COVID-19. What was sequenced was PBMCs or T cells enriched from blood (not recorded which). V usage is TRBV7-9 and J usage is TRBJ2-7; D unresolved. The CDR3 region has the DNA TGTGCCAGCAGCTTATACACAAGCTCCTACGAGCAGTACTTC. Encoded protein: CASSLYTSSYEQYF. Combining the CDR3 with reference TRBV7-9 and TRBJ2-7 gives the whole variable domain DTGVSQNPRHKITKRGQNVTFRCDPISEHNRLYWYRQTLGQGPEFLTYFQNEAQLEKSRLLSDRFSAERPKGSFSTLEIQRTEQGDSAMYLCASSLYTSSYEQYFGPGTRLTVT.